The entry that follows covers one T cell receptor beta chain sequence. This clone was seen a few times. Its antigen remains unidentified. No much larger clone is present one base from it, and per-base qualities are unavailable. The junction carries 14 bases between V and J, which are trimmed by 4 bases and 4 bases respectively. The germline V gene yields SQVTM for CDR1 and ANQGSEA for CDR2. Measured from the cysteine to the phenylalanine, the CDR3 is 13 residues long. Only the CDR3 portion is preserved as DNA: 39 bases, with reading frame beginning at the first base. Healthy HIV-negative adults with no recently reported acute infections or vaccinations were included as donors. Only Caucasian adults living in Nashville, Tennessee, USA were represented among the donors. CD4+ T cells were enriched by magnetic negative selection; naive cells were then positively selected on CD45RA, and the negative fraction formed the memory subset. Blood was collected by leukapheresis, and PBMCs were isolated by Ficoll-Histopaque density gradient centrifugation and then cryopreserved in liquid nitrogen vapor phase. Purity and quantity of every magnetically sorted T cell population were checked by analytical flow cytometry. Genomic DNA was isolated from every sorted fraction and measured by UV absorbance on a Nanodrop 2000c.

This sample is drawn from a study of shared clonotypes between healthy human individuals (dated by TCRdb to the early 2020s). A note on the overall study: The cohort included a few men and a couple of women between 18 and 49 years of age. Per donor, leukapheresis produced somewhere between about 0.8 and 9 billion PBMCs. Libraries were prepared and TCR repertoires were sequenced by different laboratories using diverse techniques, in order to increase sequencing depth and limit assay-specific biases. To estimate repertoire size and how much clonotype sharing occurs between individuals, the study deeply sequenced the blood TCR repertoires of about five healthy adults. For each donor, CD4 naive and CD4 memory were each given three plates, CD8 naive was given two plates, and CD8 memory was given one plate. On the study overall, not on this receptor specifically: Compared with non-shared clonotypes, clonotypes shared by all four sorted-subset donors had higher generation probabilities. Pairwise subsampling indicated that sequencing depth was expected to affect the degree of clonotype sharing among donors. Estimated clonotype richness was generally larger for naive than for memory subsets. Sampling was limited to blood, and TCR repertoires in tissue likely differ from TCR repertoires in blood. Because the study included only a small number of donors, the genetic and exposure-history diversity represented was limited. Incomplete sequencing was indicated by rarefaction of sorted-subset datasets, despite the large sequencing depth. When a handful of donors were compared, the shared fraction of clonotypes was about 5% for naive CD4, 3.5% to 4% for naive CD8, 2.3% for memory CD4, and 0.35% to 0.4% for memory CD8.

Using the deep immunoSEQ assay, multiplex PCR amplified TCR CDR3 regions from genomic DNA. Extracted genomic DNA from each cell subset was spread evenly across all wells of several immunoSEQ 96-well plates, with each plate serving as a replicate. Each replicate PCR for sorted subsets received about 200 ng genomic DNA, equal to 30,000 or so T cell genomes. Purified libraries were measured with a Qubit 3.0 fluorometer, size-checked on a Bioanalyzer 2100, and measured again with the KAPA Library Quantification kit. A separate single-read 150-cycle Illumina NextSeq 550 flow cell was used to sequence each immunoSEQ 96-well plate. From the authors' description of their analysis: Because only junctional sequences without quality scores were contained in the immunoSEQ output, filtering matching that applied to full-length reads could not be performed. Sequences were annotated with PyIR, a Python wrapper for IgBLAST v1.9, using IMGT germline references to assign V/J genes and CDR3. Reads were filtered out if the reads had weak V/J assignments (E-value above 1e-6), no CDR3, stop codons, out-of-frame junctions, or ambiguous translated residues. V3J clonotypes were defined as sequences sharing an identical inferred V gene, J gene, and CDR3 amino acid sequence. Percentage overlap between repertoires was computed as shared unique clonotypes divided by the size of the smaller repertoire. Three approaches were used to assess repertoire richness: RTK rarefaction, the Chao1 estimator, and Recon v2.1 estimates of unobserved clonotypes. For all TCRbeta clonotypes obtained by the gDNA method from a few donors, generation probabilities were computed with OLGA. The table was pulled from immuneACCESS by TCRdb, which kept in-frame rearrangements only. Such tables lose some clones; where checked, under half of the loss comes from unresolved V genes, and the rest has no known cause. For V, J and clone size, that table is used; D and trimming come from the DNA. Here the sample has about 1.5 million clones; approximately 97% occur a single time. The biggest ten clones account for 0.95% to 1.5% of the sample.

This TCR was recovered from a man younger than 45 in good health. The source material was naive CD4+ T cells sorted from blood. Read against the paper, the sample's cell subset or site label means: CD45RA+ positively selected. The chain uses TRBV29-1 and TRBJ2-7; the D gene is perhaps TRBD1, on 6 matching bases. CDR3 region: CSVAPGVRYEQYF. The nucleotide sequence reads as follows: TGCAGCGTTGCGCCAGGGGTTCGTTACGAGCAGTACTTC.